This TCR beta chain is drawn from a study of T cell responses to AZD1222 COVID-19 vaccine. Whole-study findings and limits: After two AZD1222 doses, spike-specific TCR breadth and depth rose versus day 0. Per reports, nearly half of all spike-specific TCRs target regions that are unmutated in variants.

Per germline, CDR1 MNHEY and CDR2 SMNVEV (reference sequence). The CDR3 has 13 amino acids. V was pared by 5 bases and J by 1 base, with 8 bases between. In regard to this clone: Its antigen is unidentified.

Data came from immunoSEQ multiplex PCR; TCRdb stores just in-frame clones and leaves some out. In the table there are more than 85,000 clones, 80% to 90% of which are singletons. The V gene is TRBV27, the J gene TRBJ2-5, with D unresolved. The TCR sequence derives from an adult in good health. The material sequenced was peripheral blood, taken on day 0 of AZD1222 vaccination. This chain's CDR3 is CASSPDGQETQYF. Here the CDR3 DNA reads TGTGCCAGCAGTCCAGATGGCCAAGAGACCCAGTACTTC.